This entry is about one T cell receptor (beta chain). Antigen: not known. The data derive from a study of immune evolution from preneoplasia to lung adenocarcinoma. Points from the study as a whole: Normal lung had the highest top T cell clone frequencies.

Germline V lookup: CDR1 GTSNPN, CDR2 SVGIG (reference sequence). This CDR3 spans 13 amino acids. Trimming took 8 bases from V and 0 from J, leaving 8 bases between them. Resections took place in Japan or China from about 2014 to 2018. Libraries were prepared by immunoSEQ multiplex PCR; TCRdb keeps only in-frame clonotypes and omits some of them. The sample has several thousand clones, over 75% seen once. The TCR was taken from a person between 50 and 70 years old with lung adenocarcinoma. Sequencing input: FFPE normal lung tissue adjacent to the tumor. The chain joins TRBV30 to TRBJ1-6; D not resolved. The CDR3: CALVISYNSPLHF. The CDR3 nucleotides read TGTGCCCTGGTTATCTCCTATAATTCACCCCTCCACTTT.